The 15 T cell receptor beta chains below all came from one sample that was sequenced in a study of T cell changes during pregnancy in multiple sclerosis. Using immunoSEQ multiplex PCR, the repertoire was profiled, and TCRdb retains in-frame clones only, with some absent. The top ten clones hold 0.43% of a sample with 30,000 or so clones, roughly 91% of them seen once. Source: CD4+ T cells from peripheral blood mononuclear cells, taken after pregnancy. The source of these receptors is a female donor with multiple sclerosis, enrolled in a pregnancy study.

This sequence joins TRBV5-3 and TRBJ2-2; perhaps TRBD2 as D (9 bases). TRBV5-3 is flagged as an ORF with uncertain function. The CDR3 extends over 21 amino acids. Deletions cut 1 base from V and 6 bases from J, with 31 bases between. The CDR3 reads CARSLMSVETGVLAGAGELFF. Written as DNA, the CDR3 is TGTGCCAGAAGCTTGATGAGTGTTGAGACAGGGGTATTAGCGGGAGCCGGGGAGCTGTTTTTT.

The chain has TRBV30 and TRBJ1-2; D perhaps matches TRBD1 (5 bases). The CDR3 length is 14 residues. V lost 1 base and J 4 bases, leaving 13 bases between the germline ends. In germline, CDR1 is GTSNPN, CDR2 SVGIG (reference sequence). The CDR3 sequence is CAWSEEGPAYGYTF. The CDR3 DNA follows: TGTGCCTGGAGTGAGGAGGGGCCGGCCTATGGCTACACCTTC. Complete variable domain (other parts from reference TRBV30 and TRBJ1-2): SQTIHQWPATLVQPVGSPLSLECTVEGTSNPNLYWYRQAAGRGLQLLFYSVGIGQISSEVPQNLSASRPQDRQFILSSKKLLLSDSGFYLCAWSEEGPAYGYTFGSGTRLTVV.

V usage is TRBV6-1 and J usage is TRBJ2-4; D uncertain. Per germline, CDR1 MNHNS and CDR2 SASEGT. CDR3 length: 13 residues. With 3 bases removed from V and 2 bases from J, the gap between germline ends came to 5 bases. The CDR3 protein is CASSERTKNIQYF. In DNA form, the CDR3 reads TGTGCCAGCAGTGAGAGAACCAAAAACATTCAGTACTTC.

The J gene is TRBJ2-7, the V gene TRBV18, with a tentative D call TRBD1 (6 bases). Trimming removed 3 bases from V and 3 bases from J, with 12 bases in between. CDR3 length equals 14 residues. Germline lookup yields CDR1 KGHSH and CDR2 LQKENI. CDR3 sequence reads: CASSPGQRNYEQYF. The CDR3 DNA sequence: TGTGCCAGCTCACCTGGACAGAGAAACTACGAGCAGTACTTC.

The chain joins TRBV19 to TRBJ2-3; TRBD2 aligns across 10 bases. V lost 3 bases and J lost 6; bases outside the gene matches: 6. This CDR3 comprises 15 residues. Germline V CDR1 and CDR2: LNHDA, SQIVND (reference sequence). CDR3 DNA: TGTGCCAGTAGTATTACAAAGCGGGGGGGCGATACGCAGTATTTT. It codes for CASSITKRGGDTQYF.

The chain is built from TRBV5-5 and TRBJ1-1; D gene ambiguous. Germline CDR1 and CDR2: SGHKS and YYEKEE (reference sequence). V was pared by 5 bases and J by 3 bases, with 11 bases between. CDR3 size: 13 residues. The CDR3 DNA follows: TGTGCCAGCAGATTTATAGAGGACACTGAAGCTTTCTTT. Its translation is CASRFIEDTEAFF.

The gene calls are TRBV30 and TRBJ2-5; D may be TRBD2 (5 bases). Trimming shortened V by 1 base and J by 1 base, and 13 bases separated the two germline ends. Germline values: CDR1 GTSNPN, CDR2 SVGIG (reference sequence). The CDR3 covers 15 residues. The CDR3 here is CAWSEPGKAQETQYF. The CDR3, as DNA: TGTGCCTGGAGTGAACCCGGGAAGGCCCAAGAGACCCAGTACTTC.

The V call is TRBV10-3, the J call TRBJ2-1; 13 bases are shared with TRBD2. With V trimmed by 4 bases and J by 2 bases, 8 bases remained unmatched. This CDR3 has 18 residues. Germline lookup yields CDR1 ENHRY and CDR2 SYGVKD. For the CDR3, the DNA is TGTGCCATCAGTGTAGGGACTAGCGGGACCCGGACCTACAATGAGCAGTTCTTC. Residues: CAISVGTSGTRTYNEQFF.

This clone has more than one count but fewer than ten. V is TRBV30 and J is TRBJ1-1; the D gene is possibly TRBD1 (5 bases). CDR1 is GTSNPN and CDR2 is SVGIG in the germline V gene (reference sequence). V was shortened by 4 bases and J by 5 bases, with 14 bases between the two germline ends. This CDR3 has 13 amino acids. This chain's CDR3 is CAWTQIGGTEAFF. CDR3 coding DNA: TGTGCCTGGACTCAGATCGGGGGAACTGAAGCTTTCTTT.

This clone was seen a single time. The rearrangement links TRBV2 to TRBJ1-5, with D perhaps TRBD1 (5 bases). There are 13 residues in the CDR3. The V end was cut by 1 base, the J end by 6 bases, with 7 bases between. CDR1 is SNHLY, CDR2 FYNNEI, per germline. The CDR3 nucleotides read TGTGCCAGCAGTGAAGAAGGGGCTCAGCCCCAGCATTTT. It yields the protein CASSEEGAQPQHF.

Written as DNA, the CDR3 is TGTGCCAGCAGCCCTACTCCACAGCGGGGGGGCACAGATACGCAGTATTTT. It is translated as CASSPTPQRGGTDTQYF. The chain recombines TRBV7-6 with TRBJ2-3; TRBD2 matches at 9 bases. Per germline, CDR1 SGHVS and CDR2 FNYEAQ. Trimming cost V 5 bases and J 1 base; bases outside gene matches: 10. The CDR3 loop spans 17 amino acids.

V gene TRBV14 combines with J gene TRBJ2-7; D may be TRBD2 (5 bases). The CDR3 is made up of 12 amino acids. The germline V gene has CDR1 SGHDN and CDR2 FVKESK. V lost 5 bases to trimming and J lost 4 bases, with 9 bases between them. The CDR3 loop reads CASSGSGYEQYF. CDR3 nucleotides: TGTGCCAGCAGCGGGAGTGGGTACGAGCAGTACTTC. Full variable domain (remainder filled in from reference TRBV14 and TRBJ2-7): EAGVTQFPSHSVIEKGQTVTLRCDPISGHDNLYWYRRVMGKEIKFLLHFVKESKQDESGMPNNRFLAERTGGTYSTLKVQPAELEDSGVYFCASSGSGYEQYFGPGTRLTVT.

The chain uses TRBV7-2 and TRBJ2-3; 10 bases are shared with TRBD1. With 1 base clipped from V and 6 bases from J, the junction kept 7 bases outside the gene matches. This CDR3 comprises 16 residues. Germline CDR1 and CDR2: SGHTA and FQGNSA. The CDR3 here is CASSLGDRGRGDTQYF. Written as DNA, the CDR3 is TGTGCCAGCAGCTTAGGGGACAGGGGACGAGGGGATACGCAGTATTTT.

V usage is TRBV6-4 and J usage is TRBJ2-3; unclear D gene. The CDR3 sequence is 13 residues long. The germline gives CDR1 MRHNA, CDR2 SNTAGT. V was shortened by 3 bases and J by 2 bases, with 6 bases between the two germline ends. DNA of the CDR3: TGTGCCAGCAGTGAGCGGTCCACAGATACGCAGTATTTT. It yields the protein CASSERSTDTQYF.

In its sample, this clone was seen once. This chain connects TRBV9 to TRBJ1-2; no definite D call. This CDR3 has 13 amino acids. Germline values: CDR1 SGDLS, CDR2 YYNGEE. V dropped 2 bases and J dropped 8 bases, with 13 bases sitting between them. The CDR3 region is CASSVQAGGGYTF. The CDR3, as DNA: TGTGCCAGCAGCGTCCAGGCAGGTGGGGGCTACACCTTC.